The 18 T cell receptor beta chains presented below share a single source sample, sequenced in a study of blood T cell repertoires in COVID-19. Method: immunoSEQ multiplex PCR; TCRdb's copy keeps in-frame clones and lacks some. The sample carries over 130,000 clones, 65% to 85% recorded once. Input material: peripheral blood. The receptors stem from a man in his thirties or forties with COVID-19, enrolled during active disease.

The V call is TRBV9, the J call TRBJ2-7, with D tentatively TRBD2 (5 bases). Germline loops: CDR1 SGDLS, CDR2 YYNGEE. V was clipped by 3 bases and J by 6 bases, with 19 bases between them. The CDR3 extends over 15 amino acids. As DNA, the CDR3 is TGTGCCAGCAGCGGGACTCCCATAGGTAGTGGCGAGCAGTACTTC. This translates into CASSGTPIGSGEQYF.

This clone turned up a few times. The chain links TRBV29-1 to TRBJ2-5; tentatively, D is TRBD2 (6 bases). The CDR3 has 13 residues. V lost 1 base and J 7 bases, leaving 13 bases between the germline ends. The germline V gene encodes CDR1 SQVTM and CDR2 ANQGSEA. The CDR3 spells CSVEGRGWGTQYF. CDR3 nucleotide sequence: TGCAGCGTTGAAGGGCGGGGATGGGGGACCCAGTACTTC.

The V call is TRBV10-3, the J call TRBJ2-7; 8 bases are a match to TRBD1. Germline assignment: CDR1 ENHRY and CDR2 SYGVKD. The CDR3 is made up of 15 amino acids. The J segment lost 6 bases and the V segment lost 3 bases, leaving 10 bases of the junction unmatched. The CDR3 coding sequence is TGTGCCATCAGTGAACCGGGACAGGAGACGTTCGAGCAGTACTTC. Protein product: CAISEPGQETFEQYF.

This rearrangement joins TRBV9 to TRBJ2-1; D ambiguous. Trimming shortened V by 4 bases and J by 8 bases, and 19 bases separated the two germline ends. Germline loops: CDR1 SGDLS, CDR2 YYNGEE. The CDR3 has 15 amino acids. In DNA, the CDR3 is TGTGCCAGCAGCCCCCGCCGCCTTACTAACGATGAGCAGTTCTTC. Amino acid sequence: CASSPRRLTNDEQFF. The whole variable domain, filled in from reference TRBV9 and TRBJ2-1, reads DSGVTQTPKHLITATGQRVTLRCSPRSGDLSVYWYQQSLDQGLQFLIQYYNGEERAKGNILERFSAQQFPDLHSELNLSSLELGDSALYFCASSPRRLTNDEQFFGPGTRLTVL.

This sequence joins TRBV14 and TRBJ2-7, with TRBD2 matching over 9 bases. The germline gives CDR1 SGHDN, CDR2 FVKESK. CDR3 size: 17 residues. With V trimmed by 2 bases and J by 4 bases, 12 bases remained unmatched. For the CDR3, the DNA is TGTGCCAGCAGCCAAACTTATCTTAGCGGGAGATCTTACGAGCAGTACTTC. Translation: CASSQTYLSGRSYEQYF. Complete variable domain (other parts from reference TRBV14 and TRBJ2-7): EAGVTQFPSHSVIEKGQTVTLRCDPISGHDNLYWYRRVMGKEIKFLLHFVKESKQDESGMPNNRFLAERTGGTYSTLKVQPAELEDSGVYFCASSQTYLSGRSYEQYFGPGTRLTVT.

The gene calls are TRBV6-1 and TRBJ2-7, with D possibly being TRBD1 (5 bases). Germline CDR1 and CDR2: MNHNS and SASEGT. V shed 3 bases and J shed 3 bases, with 12 bases lying between them. This CDR3 has 14 amino acids. In DNA, the CDR3 is TGTGCCAGCAGTGAGGGTGGGGCTGTCTACGAGCAGTACTTC. It is translated as CASSEGGAVYEQYF.

This chain joins TRBV7-9 and TRBJ1-6; TRBD1 aligns across 7 bases. The V gene end was trimmed by 4 bases and the J gene end by 6 bases; junction bases not matched to a gene: 9. CDR3 length: 16 amino acids. Germline values: CDR1 SEHNR, CDR2 FQNEAQ (reference sequence). CDR3 amino acids: CASSSQGTASNSPLHF. CDR3 in DNA: TGTGCCAGCAGCTCACAAGGGACAGCGTCTAATTCACCCCTCCACTTT.

This clone was recorded a few times. The chain is built from TRBV2 and TRBJ1-5; D may be TRBD1 (5 bases). The CDR3 spans 14 residues. V gave up 7 bases and J gave up 2 bases, with 12 bases separating them. CDR1 SNHLY and CDR2 FYNNEI come from the germline V gene. The CDR3 DNA sequence: TGTGCCAGCACCGGGGGATCCCGCAATCAGCCCCAGCATTTT. Translating gives CASTGGSRNQPQHF.

The chain recombines TRBV6-2 or TRBV6-3 with TRBJ1-5, with TRBD1 matching over 7 bases. V was clipped by 6 bases and J by 0 bases; unmatched bases: 8. The length of the CDR3 is 16 residues. Germline CDR1 is MNHEY and CDR2 is SVGEGT. The CDR3 protein is CASSPWDSYSNQPQHF. CDR3 coding DNA: TGTGCCAGCAGCCCTTGGGACAGTTATAGCAATCAGCCCCAGCATTTT.

The rearrangement uses TRBV7-9 and TRBJ2-1; possible D gene TRBD2, 6 bases. CDR1 and CDR2 from the germline V gene are SEHNR and FQNEAQ (reference sequence). The CDR3 spans 14 residues. V was shortened by 3 bases and J by 5 bases, with 11 bases between the two germline ends. The DNA of the CDR3 is TGTGCCAGCAGCTTGGGCGGGGATAACAATGAGCAGTTCTTC. Amino acid sequence: CASSLGGDNNEQFF.

The chain has TRBV11-2 and TRBJ1-1; 7 bases fit TRBD1. Losses at the gene ends were 3 bases for V and 7 bases for J; bases not matched to a gene: 8. The germline V gene encodes CDR1 SGHAT and CDR2 FQNNGV. This CDR3 spans 14 amino acids. As DNA, the CDR3 is TGTGCCAGCAGCTTGACAGGGATAGTAGGTGAAGCTTTCTTT. Its protein is CASSLTGIVGEAFF.

The chain couples TRBV5-8 to TRBJ2-3, with 9 bases matching TRBD2. Germline lookup yields CDR1 SGHTS and CDR2 YDEGEE. This CDR3 comprises 14 residues. Trimming removed 1 base from V and 3 bases from J; junction bases left unmatched: 0. Written as DNA, the CDR3 is TGTGCCAGCAGCTTGACTAGCGGGACAGATACGCAGTATTTT. This translates into CASSLTSGTDTQYF.

The chain is built from TRBV24-1 and TRBJ2-2, with a tentative D call TRBD2 (6 bases). V gave up 2 bases and J gave up 2 bases, with 8 bases separating them. Germline V gene data show CDR1 as KGHDR and CDR2 as SFDVKD. This CDR3 is 15 amino acids long. CDR3 in DNA: TGTGCCACCAGTGATTGGGACTCTAACACCGGGGAGCTGTTTTTT. This translates into CATSDWDSNTGELFF.

This clone was seen at least ten times. V is TRBV6-2 or TRBV6-3 and J is TRBJ1-5; D unresolved. The CDR3 runs to 14 residues. Trimming left V 2 bases short and J 7 bases short, with 12 bases between. Germline V lookup: CDR1 MNHEY, CDR2 SVGEGT. The CDR3 bases are TGTGCCAGCAGTTACCCGGGGTTCAACCAGCCCCAGCATTTT. Its translation is CASSYPGFNQPQHF.

This chain uses TRBV30 with TRBJ1-1; 7 bases are shared with TRBD1. The germline CDR1 and CDR2 sequences are GTSNPN and SVGIG (reference sequence). The CDR3 length is 11 residues. V was clipped by 6 bases and J by 7 bases; unmatched bases: 5. This CDR3 is CACNRGGEAFF. CDR3 sequence (DNA): TGTGCCTGCAACAGGGGAGGTGAAGCTTTCTTT.

This clone was seen a few times. The chain joins TRBV28 to TRBJ1-2, with TRBD1 matching 8 bases. The germline V gene has CDR1 MDHEN and CDR2 SYDVKM. The CDR3 has 15 residues. The junction had 5 bases not matched to a gene; V was cut back by 3 bases and J by 2 bases. The CDR3 DNA is TGTGCCAGCAGTTTGTTATCAGGGGGCAACTATGGCTACACCTTC. Translated: CASSLLSGGNYGYTF.

The chain recombines TRBV2 with TRBJ2-1, with TRBD1 matching 9 bases. The CDR3 sequence is 14 residues long. Germline V gene data show CDR1 as SNHLY and CDR2 as FYNNEI. V lost 5 bases and J lost 10; bases outside the gene matches: 9. CDR3 DNA sequence: TGTGCCAGCAGTTGGGGACAGGGCTCAGCGGAGCAGTTCTTC. Protein sequence: CASSWGQGSAEQFF.

The rearrangement links TRBV7-8 to TRBJ2-3; no firm D call. The germline V gene encodes CDR1 SGHVS and CDR2 FQNEAQ. The CDR3 covers 12 residues. Trimming shortened V by 4 bases and J by 4 bases, and 6 bases separated the two germline ends. CDR3 DNA: TGTGCCAGCAGCTCCTTTGCAGATACGCAGTATTTT. This translates into CASSSFADTQYF.